This T cell receptor beta chain is from a study of T cell changes during pregnancy in multiple sclerosis. This clone was seen a single time. TCRdb keeps only in-frame clones here, not all; method: immunoSEQ multiplex PCR. The data show fewer than 75,000 clones, roughly 92% seen once. The clonotype comes from a female donor with multiple sclerosis, enrolled in a pregnancy study. Sequenced here: peripheral blood, sampled in the second trimester of pregnancy.

CDR3 residues: CASSPPSRVGNQPQHF. CDR3 DNA: TGTGCCAGCTCACCACCCAGCAGGGTGGGCAATCAGCCCCAGCATTTT. The chain carries TRBV18 and TRBJ1-5; the D gene is possibly TRBD1 (5 bases). Trimming stripped 0 bases from V and 2 bases from J, with 11 bases between. Germline V lookup: CDR1 KGHSH, CDR2 LQKENI. The CDR3 extends over 16 amino acids. Combining the CDR3 with reference TRBV18 and TRBJ1-5 gives the whole variable domain NAGVMQNPRHLVRRRGQEARLRCSPMKGHSHVYWYRQLPEEGLKFMVYLQKENIIDESGMPKERFSAEFPKEGPSILRIQQVVRGDSAAYFCASSPPSRVGNQPQHFGDGTRLSIL.